This is a list of T cell receptor beta chains from one sample in a study of beta chain features in type 1 diabetes. The repertoire was sequenced with immunoSEQ multiplex PCR; TCRdb's copy has only in-frame clones and lacks some. The sample lists under 300,000 clones, more than 11% occurring once. The source material was naive CD4+ T cells from blood. The receptors here all came from a man younger than 40 with type 1 diabetes. Each CDR3 is given with its conserved first and last residue. The D gene is left open where the match is weak. Rows give clone size only sometimes, using once, few, many, or a class for an expanded clone.

j_gene: TRBJ1-1; abundance: NA; d_gene: NA; v_gene: TRBV11-2; CDR3nt: TGTGCCAGCAGCTTTGCGAGGGGGTCACATCGATGGGACACTGAAGCTTTCTTT; CDR3aa: CASSFARGSHRWDTEAFF
j_gene: TRBJ1-2; abundance: NA; d_gene: TRBD1; v_gene: TRBV19; CDR3nt: TGTGCCAGCTCGACAGGGCGCTATGGCTACACCTTC; CDR3aa: CASSTGRYGYTF
j_gene: TRBJ2-5; abundance: NA; d_gene: TRBD2; v_gene: TRBV5-1; CDR3nt: TGCGCCAGCAGCTTTAATTCCCGGGGGGAGTCCGGCGAGACCCAGTACTTC; CDR3aa: CASSFNSRGESGETQYF
j_gene: TRBJ1-2; abundance: NA; d_gene: NA; v_gene: TRBV6-5; CDR3nt: TGTGCCAGCAGTGATACCGGGGTATATGGCTACACCTTC; CDR3aa: CASSDTGVYGYTF
j_gene: TRBJ2-5; abundance: few; d_gene: NA; v_gene: TRBV11-2; CDR3nt: TGTGCCAGCAGCTTATCCTTCGAGACCCAGTACTTC; CDR3aa: CASSLSFETQYF
j_gene: TRBJ2-3; abundance: NA; d_gene: TRBD1; v_gene: TRBV27; CDR3nt: TGTGCCAGCAGTCCGTACAGGGGAGATACGCAGTATTTT; CDR3aa: CASSPYRGDTQYF
j_gene: TRBJ2-7; abundance: few; d_gene: TRBD1; v_gene: TRBV4-1; CDR3nt: TGCGCCAGCAGCCAAGGACAGGGCCCATCCTACGAGCAGTACTTC; CDR3aa: CASSQGQGPSYEQYF
j_gene: TRBJ1-2; abundance: NA; d_gene: TRBD1; v_gene: TRBV19; CDR3nt: TGTGCCAGTAGCCCGACAGGGTCCGGCTATGGCTACACCTTC; CDR3aa: CASSPTGSGYGYTF
j_gene: TRBJ1-5; abundance: few; d_gene: TRBD1; v_gene: TRBV19; CDR3nt: TGTGCCAGCAAGGACAGGGGAAATCAGCCCCAGCATTTT; CDR3aa: CASKDRGNQPQHF
j_gene: TRBJ1-1; abundance: NA; d_gene: TRBD1; v_gene: TRBV6-5; CDR3nt: TGTGCCAGCAGTCGGACAGGGGACACTGAAGCTTTCTTT; CDR3aa: CASSRTGDTEAFF
j_gene: TRBJ2-3; abundance: few; d_gene: NA; v_gene: TRBV21-1; CDR3nt: TGTGCCAGCAGCAAACTAGCGGGAGATACGCAGTATTTT; CDR3aa: CASSKLAGDTQYF
j_gene: TRBJ1-2; abundance: few; d_gene: NA; v_gene: TRBV4-2; CDR3nt: TGTGCCAGCAGCCCCCCCCTGGGGAGGGACTATGGCTACACCTTC; CDR3aa: CASSPPLGRDYGYTF
j_gene: TRBJ1-4; abundance: NA; d_gene: TRBD1; v_gene: TRBV5-4; CDR3nt: TGTGCCAGCAGCTCCACAGGGGGCATCAATGAAAAACTGTTTTTT; CDR3aa: CASSSTGGINEKLFF
j_gene: TRBJ2-7; abundance: NA; d_gene: NA; v_gene: TRBV6-5; CDR3nt: TGTGCCAGCAGTTACGGGAGGAACTACGAGCAGTACTTC; CDR3aa: CASSYGRNYEQYF
j_gene: TRBJ2-7; abundance: NA; d_gene: TRBD1; v_gene: TRBV18; CDR3nt: TGTGCCAGCTCCCCGGGACAGGGGCTACACGAGCAGTACTTC; CDR3aa: CASSPGQGLHEQYF
j_gene: TRBJ1-5; abundance: NA; d_gene: NA; v_gene: TRBV2; CDR3nt: TGTGCCAGCAGCAGTCGGGAACGGGCGAATCAGCCCCAGCATTTT; CDR3aa: CASSSRERANQPQHF
j_gene: TRBJ2-7; abundance: NA; d_gene: TRBD1; v_gene: TRBV6-6; CDR3nt: TGTGCCAGCACCCGGGACAGGGCAAACTACGAGCAGTACTTC; CDR3aa: CASTRDRANYEQYF
j_gene: TRBJ2-1; abundance: NA; d_gene: TRBD2; v_gene: TRBV5-1; CDR3nt: TGCGCCAGCAGCCTTAGCGGGTCCAGCTCCTACAATGAGCAGTTCTTC; CDR3aa: CASSLSGSSSYNEQFF
j_gene: TRBJ2-3; abundance: NA; d_gene: TRBD2; v_gene: TRBV20-1; CDR3nt: TGCAGCGGGGGGGGAGATACGCAGTATTTT; CDR3aa: CSGGGDTQYF
j_gene: TRBJ1-5; abundance: NA; d_gene: NA; v_gene: TRBV6-1; CDR3nt: TGTGCCAGCATCCGCGGCAGCAGTCAGCCCCAGCATTTT; CDR3aa: CASIRGSSQPQHF
j_gene: TRBJ1-2; abundance: NA; d_gene: NA; v_gene: TRBV6-5; CDR3nt: TGTGCCAGCAGCCCTCCGGCAGGGCCTTCCTATGGCTACACCTTC; CDR3aa: CASSPPAGPSYGYTF
j_gene: TRBJ2-7; abundance: few; d_gene: TRBD1; v_gene: TRBV11-2; CDR3nt: TGTGCCAGCAGCTCACCGGGACAGGGGGTCTACGAGCAGTACTTC; CDR3aa: CASSSPGQGVYEQYF
j_gene: TRBJ2-3; abundance: NA; d_gene: NA; v_gene: TRBV5-1; CDR3nt: TGCGCCAGCAGCTTGGGGACTAGCACAGATACGCAGTATTTT; CDR3aa: CASSLGTSTDTQYF
j_gene: TRBJ2-5; abundance: NA; d_gene: TRBD1; v_gene: TRBV6-6; CDR3nt: TGTGCCAGCAGTCCACGACAGGGAGAGACCCAGTACTTC; CDR3aa: CASSPRQGETQYF
j_gene: TRBJ2-7; abundance: NA; d_gene: TRBD1; v_gene: TRBV6-5; CDR3nt: TGTGCCAGCAGTTCCCGGGACAGGGGGTACGAGCAGTACTTC; CDR3aa: CASSSRDRGYEQYF
j_gene: TRBJ2-3; abundance: NA; d_gene: TRBD1; v_gene: TRBV10-2; CDR3nt: TGCGCCAGCAGTGAATCCGGGACAGGGCCAGATACGCAGTATTTT; CDR3aa: CASSESGTGPDTQYF
j_gene: TRBJ2-2; abundance: NA; d_gene: NA; v_gene: TRBV25-1; CDR3nt: TGTGCCAGCAGCCCCCGGGAGAACACCGGGGAGCTGTTTTTT; CDR3aa: CASSPRENTGELFF
j_gene: TRBJ1-1; abundance: NA; d_gene: TRBD1; v_gene: TRBV19; CDR3nt: TGTGCCAGTACCCTAACAGTGACAGGGGACATGAACACTGAAGCTTTCTTT; CDR3aa: CASTLTVTGDMNTEAFF
j_gene: TRBJ2-5; abundance: NA; d_gene: NA; v_gene: TRBV11-2; CDR3nt: TGTGCCAGCAGCCCACGGACTGAGGAGACCCAGTACTTC; CDR3aa: CASSPRTEETQYF
j_gene: TRBJ2-7; abundance: few; d_gene: NA; v_gene: TRBV29-1; CDR3nt: TGCAGCGTTGAAGAGGCAGGGATCTACGAGCAGTACTTC; CDR3aa: CSVEEAGIYEQYF
j_gene: TRBJ1-2; abundance: NA; d_gene: TRBD1; v_gene: TRBV7-2; CDR3nt: TGTGCCAGCAGCTATACAGGGGGCAGTTCCTATGGCTACACCTTC; CDR3aa: CASSYTGGSSYGYTF
j_gene: TRBJ2-3; abundance: few; d_gene: TRBD1; v_gene: TRBV7-2; CDR3nt: TGTGCCAGCAGCTCCGGGGCAGGGGGCAGCACAGATACGCAGTATTTT; CDR3aa: CASSSGAGGSTDTQYF
j_gene: TRBJ2-1; abundance: few; d_gene: NA; v_gene: TRBV4-2; CDR3nt: TGTGCCAGCAGCCCCCGGACAGCAGGTGTCAATGAGCAGTTCTTC; CDR3aa: CASSPRTAGVNEQFF
j_gene: TRBJ2-5; abundance: NA; d_gene: NA; v_gene: TRBV4-1; CDR3nt: TGCGCCAGCAGCCAAGGGGGAAGCGGCAAAAAGACCCAGTACTTC; CDR3aa: CASSQGGSGKKTQYF
j_gene: TRBJ1-2; abundance: NA; d_gene: TRBD1; v_gene: TRBV18; CDR3nt: TGTGCCAGCTCAGAGACAGGGAAGGCGGCCGGCTATCGTGGCTACACCTTC; CDR3aa: CASSETGKAAGYRGYTF
j_gene: TRBJ2-7; abundance: few; d_gene: TRBD2; v_gene: TRBV6-1; CDR3nt: TGTGCCACCGATTGGGGACTAGCGGGGGTCGGTGAGCAGTACTTC; CDR3aa: CATDWGLAGVGEQYF
j_gene: TRBJ2-1; abundance: NA; d_gene: TRBD2; v_gene: TRBV5-1; CDR3nt: TGCGCCAGCAGCTCACCCGGGGGGGAGCAGTTCTTC; CDR3aa: CASSSPGGEQFF
j_gene: TRBJ1-3; abundance: few; d_gene: NA; v_gene: TRBV29-1; CDR3nt: TGCAGCGGTGTAACAGGGACCTCTGGAAACACCATATATTTT; CDR3aa: CSGVTGTSGNTIYF
j_gene: TRBJ2-2; abundance: few; d_gene: TRBD2; v_gene: TRBV29-1; CDR3nt: TGCTGCTTCTGGGGCGGGAGCGGCACCGGGGAGCTGTTTTTT; CDR3aa: CCFWGGSGTGELFF
j_gene: TRBJ2-7; abundance: few; d_gene: NA; v_gene: TRBV7-2; CDR3nt: TGTGCCAGCAGCGGCCAGGGCTACCCTTACGAGCAGTACTTC; CDR3aa: CASSGQGYPYEQYF
j_gene: TRBJ2-1; abundance: few; d_gene: TRBD2; v_gene: TRBV6-6; CDR3nt: TGTGCCAGCAGTTATCCTAGCGGGAGTAAGAATGAGCAGTTCTTC; CDR3aa: CASSYPSGSKNEQFF
j_gene: TRBJ1-1; abundance: NA; d_gene: NA; v_gene: TRBV6-5; CDR3nt: TGTGCCAGCAGTTACCCCAGGGACACTGAAGCTTTCTTT; CDR3aa: CASSYPRDTEAFF
j_gene: TRBJ2-1; abundance: NA; d_gene: NA; v_gene: TRBV10-3; CDR3nt: TGTGCCATCAGTGAGTCGGCTAGTAATGAGCAGTTCTTC; CDR3aa: CAISESASNEQFF
j_gene: TRBJ1-2; abundance: few; d_gene: NA; v_gene: TRBV29-1; CDR3nt: TGCAGCGTTGAAAGGAGAGACTATGGCTACACCTTC; CDR3aa: CSVERRDYGYTF
j_gene: TRBJ2-1; abundance: NA; d_gene: NA; v_gene: TRBV19; CDR3nt: TGTGCCAGCCATCCCGGTGGCAGGGGCTGGGATGAGCAGTTCTTC; CDR3aa: CASHPGGRGWDEQFF
j_gene: TRBJ1-1; abundance: NA; d_gene: NA; v_gene: TRBV30; CDR3nt: TGTGCCTGGGACCGCGGGGGGAACACTGAAGCTTTCTTT; CDR3aa: CAWDRGGNTEAFF
j_gene: TRBJ1-1; abundance: NA; d_gene: TRBD1; v_gene: TRBV29-1; CDR3nt: TGCAGCGTTGACGAGGGACAGGTGATGAACACTGAAGCTTTCTTT; CDR3aa: CSVDEGQVMNTEAFF
j_gene: TRBJ2-7; abundance: few; d_gene: NA; v_gene: TRBV5-1; CDR3nt: TGCGCCAGCAGCAATGGAGGACTGCACTACGAGCAGTACTTC; CDR3aa: CASSNGGLHYEQYF
j_gene: TRBJ2-3; abundance: NA; d_gene: NA; v_gene: TRBV5-1; CDR3nt: TGCGCCAGCAGCTTTATCAGGGGCGGCACAGATACGCAGTATTTT; CDR3aa: CASSFIRGGTDTQYF
j_gene: TRBJ1-4; abundance: NA; d_gene: NA; v_gene: TRBV7-2; CDR3nt: TGTGCCAGCAGCCTCGCTAGGGGACTTAATGAAAAACTGTTTTTT; CDR3aa: CASSLARGLNEKLFF
j_gene: TRBJ1-2; abundance: NA; d_gene: NA; v_gene: TRBV5-4; CDR3nt: TGTGCCAGCAGCTCGGGTGAAGGGCAGGGTGGCTACACCTTC; CDR3aa: CASSSGEGQGGYTF
j_gene: TRBJ1-1; abundance: few; d_gene: NA; v_gene: TRBV29-1; CDR3nt: TGCAGCGTTGGGTGGGGGGGCGGCACTGAAGCTTTCTTT; CDR3aa: CSVGWGGGTEAFF
j_gene: TRBJ2-5; abundance: few; d_gene: NA; v_gene: TRBV7-6; CDR3nt: TGTGCCAGCAGCTTAGCGCTTAACGGAGCGGGGACCCAGTACTTC; CDR3aa: CASSLALNGAGTQYF
j_gene: TRBJ2-3; abundance: NA; d_gene: NA; v_gene: TRBV10-3; CDR3nt: TGTGCCATCAGTGCGGGGGGCCCCACAGATACGCAGTATTTT; CDR3aa: CAISAGGPTDTQYF
j_gene: TRBJ1-2; abundance: NA; d_gene: NA; v_gene: TRBV29-1; CDR3nt: TGCAGCGTTGATACACGTGGCTACACCTTC; CDR3aa: CSVDTRGYTF